The entry below describes one T cell receptor (beta chain). These data are taken from a study of blood T cell repertoires in COVID-19. Overall study: Samples of COVID-19 (acute and convalescent) were obtained from the United States, Italy and Spain.

TCRdb keeps only in-frame clones here, not all; method: immunoSEQ multiplex PCR. The table lists over 250,000 clones, 80% to 85% of them singletons. The participants were between roughly 18 and 89 years old and came from some 23 US areas. Clinical histories supplied by participants themselves formed the basis of cohort assignment. In the 2 weeks before study entry, exposed participants met a COVID-19 case, which was PCR-confirmed or clinician-diagnosed. The source is a man aged 40-49 years who had been exposed to COVID-19. Sequencing was done on a sample of PBMCs or T cells enriched from blood (not recorded which).

CDR3 amino acids: CASSPGGRLLSGNTIYF. The CDR3 DNA is TGTGCCAGTTCCCCGGGGGGCAGATTGCTCTCTGGAAACACCATATATTTT. This chain joins TRBV9 and TRBJ1-3, with D possibly matching TRBD1 (6 bases). With 8 bases removed from V and 0 bases from J, the gap between germline ends came to 21 bases. This CDR3 comprises 17 residues. Germline lookup yields CDR1 SGDLS and CDR2 YYNGEE.